Listed below are T cell receptor beta chains from one sample, sequenced in a study of CDR3 diversity in severe acne. From the PCR reads, TCRdb called clonotypes with MiXCR, one entry per CDR3 protein. The sample holds about 98,000 distinct CDR3 sequences, around 56% seen once. The sequenced material came from blood. Receptors were obtained from a male donor with acne. The CDR3 runs from the conserved cysteine through the conserved F or W. A D gene is named only where the DNA matches it firmly. Size values are once, few and many counts, or a class for expanded clones, and some rows have none.

v_call,j_call,d_call,clone_size,cdr3_nt,cdr3_aa
TRBV7-8,TRBJ1-2,NA,few,TGTGCCAGCAGCCCGAGGGGCAGGAATGGTGGCTACACCTTC,CASSPRGRNGGYTF
TRBV7-9,TRBJ2-1,NA,NA,TGTGCCAGCAGTAACCAGCGGTGGGCTGACGGGCGCAATGGGCAGTTCTTC,CASSNQRWADGRNGQFF
TRBV20-1,TRBJ2-7,NA,once,TGCAGTGCTAGAGATTTAGGGGGGACCGGGGAGCTGTACTTC,CSARDLGGTGELYF
TRBV4-1,TRBJ1-5,TRBD1,NA,TGCGCCAGCAGCCCACAGGGGGCAGGTCAGCCCCAGCATTTT,CASSPQGAGQPQHF
TRBV3-1,TRBJ2-1,TRBD2,few,TGTGCCAGCAGCCCGGAGTCCCGGGGGGACTACAATGAGCAGTTCTTC,CASSPESRGDYNEQFF
TRBV6-5,TRBJ2-7,TRBD2,few,TGTGCCAGCACGCCCCGCGGGGGACTAGCGGGGGGGCGGTCCTACGAGCAGTACTTC,CASTPRGGLAGGRSYEQYF
TRBV6-2/TRBV6-3,TRBJ2-3,NA,NA,TGTGCCAGCAGTTCGGGGGTAGTAGACGGCCCAGATACGCAGTATTTT,CASSSGVVDGPDTQYF
TRBV5-1,TRBJ1-1,TRBD1,few,TGTGCCAGCAGCCTCGGGACAGGGGGCTTCACTGAAGCTTTCTTT,CASSLGTGGFTEAFF
TRBV7-9,TRBJ1-2,NA,NA,TGTGCCAGCAGTGAACGTTCCGGCGGCTACACCTTC,CASSERSGGYTF
TRBV15,TRBJ2-3,TRBD2,NA,TGTGCCACCAGCAGAGATTGGGCTAGCGGGGGGAACACAGATACGCAGTATTTT,CATSRDWASGGNTDTQYF
TRBV6-5,TRBJ1-4,NA,many,TGTGCCAGCAGTTACTCTCTGTTGCGGGAAAAACTGTTTTTT,CASSYSLLREKLFF
TRBV20-1,TRBJ1-2,NA,NA,TGCAGTGCCAAAGGGGACTATGGCTACACCTTC,CSAKGDYGYTF
TRBV6-2/TRBV6-3,TRBJ2-1,NA,many,TGTGCCAGCAGTTACTCCCTGGAATACAATGAGCAGTTCTTC,CASSYSLEYNEQFF